This TCR beta chain was observed in a study of PD-1 blockade in classical Hodgkin lymphoma. Findings and caveats of the study: Anyone who began nivolumab under 1 year after ASCT was excluded. Newly diagnosed and completely responding patients shared comparable baseline diversity. Still unresolved is the cause of the repertoire differences, which may be disease activity or prior therapy.

Patients all relapsed after autologous stem cell transplantation, and there was variation in brentuximab vedotin exposure. Patients' outcomes at their best amounted to complete response, partial response or progressive disease. Sequenced by immunoSEQ multiplex PCR; TCRdb stores in-frame clones only, minus some. The sample includes over 90,000 clones, about 88% of them seen just once. With respect to this clone: The target antigen is unknown.

This clonotype was sampled from a human donor with classical Hodgkin lymphoma. The sample consisted of peripheral blood mononuclear cells (PBMCs), taken before the second cycle of nivolumab.

The CDR3 nucleotides are TGTGCCAGCAGCTTAGTATCGGGGAAAGAGACCCAGTACTTC. Its protein product is CASSLVSGKETQYF. The V call is TRBV7-2, the J call TRBJ2-5, with D perhaps TRBD2 (5 bases). Germline CDR1 and CDR2: SGHTA and FQGNSA. V lost 1 base, J lost 3 bases, and 9 bases lay in between. The CDR3 extends over 14 amino acids.